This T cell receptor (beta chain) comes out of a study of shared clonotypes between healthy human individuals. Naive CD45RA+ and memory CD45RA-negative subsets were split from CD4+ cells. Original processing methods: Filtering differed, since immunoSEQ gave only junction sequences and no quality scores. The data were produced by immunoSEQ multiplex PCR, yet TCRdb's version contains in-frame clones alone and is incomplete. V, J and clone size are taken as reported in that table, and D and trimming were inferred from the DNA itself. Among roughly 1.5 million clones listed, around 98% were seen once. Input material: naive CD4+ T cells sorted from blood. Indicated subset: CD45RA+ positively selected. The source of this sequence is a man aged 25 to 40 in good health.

In nucleotides, the CDR3 is TGTGCCAGTAGTAAAACCCTCCTAGGTCGTGAGCAGTTCTTC. This translates into CASSKTLLGREQFF. This rearrangement joins TRBV19 to TRBJ2-1, with unresolved D. The CDR3 contains 14 residues. Per germline, CDR1 LNHDA and CDR2 SQIVND (reference sequence). With 4 bases removed from V and 9 bases from J, the gap between germline ends came to 16 bases. Complete variable domain (other parts from reference TRBV19 and TRBJ2-1): DGGITQSPKYLFRKEGQNVTLSCEQNLNHDAMYWYRQDPGQGLRLIYYSQIVNDFQKGDIAEGYSVSREKKESFPLTVTSAQKNPTAFYLCASSKTLLGREQFFGPGTRLTVL.